The 21 T cell receptor beta chains below all came from one sample that was sequenced in a study of blood T cell dynamics during melanoma immunotherapy. Sample time point: pre-treatment baseline. Here immunoSEQ multiplex PCR was the method, and the copy in TCRdb shows in-frame clones only, minus some. The repertoire has 12,000 or so clones, 85% to 90% of them found once; the top ten carry about 3%. Sequenced here: blood, sampled from a patient treated with checkpoint blockade. These receptor sequences come from a human donor with melanoma.

The chain uses TRBV11-1 and TRBJ1-5, with a possible D match to TRBD1 (5 bases). This CDR3 spans 15 amino acids. The germline CDR1 and CDR2 sequences are SGHAT and FQDESV (reference sequence). V was shortened by 1 base and J by 0 bases, with 7 bases between the two germline ends. The CDR3 is CASSLGGYSNQPQHF. The CDR3 nucleotides are TGTGCCAGCAGCTTAGGGGGGTATAGCAATCAGCCCCAGCATTTT.

V and J are TRBV20-1 and TRBJ1-1; D remains unclear. V was pared by 6 bases and J by 7 bases, with 12 bases between. The CDR3 has 11 amino acids. Germline CDR1 and CDR2: DFQATT and SNEGSKA (reference sequence). CDR3 DNA: TGCAGTGCCGGCCCGGGTCTTGAAGCTTTCTTT. This sequence encodes CSAGPGLEAFF.

The chain has TRBV29-1 and TRBJ2-4; D may match TRBD1 or TRBD2 (5 bases each). Trimming took off 6 bases at V and 3 bases at J, with 15 bases between the two ends. In germline, CDR1 is SQVTM, CDR2 ANQGSEA. The CDR3 runs 14 residues. The CDR3 is CSVEGQGDKNIQYF. The CDR3, as DNA: TGCAGCGTCGAGGGGCAGGGTGACAAAAACATTCAGTACTTC.

This sequence joins TRBV7-2 and TRBJ2-2, with 7 positions matching TRBD1. The CDR3 extends over 16 amino acids. Germline V gene lookup returns CDR1 SGHTA and CDR2 FQGNSA. V lost 5 bases, J lost 5 bases, and 11 bases stayed unmatched. The CDR3 DNA reads TGTGCCAGCAGCCCAGGTGGGGACAGTTATACCGGGGAGCTGTTTTTT. Protein sequence: CASSPGGDSYTGELFF.

The gene calls are TRBV6-5 and TRBJ1-5; no clear D gene. Germline V gives CDR1 MNHEY, CDR2 SVGAGI. The CDR3 extends over 15 amino acids. Between the trimmed V and J ends, which lost 5 bases and 7 bases, there was a span of 18 bases. CDR3 DNA sequence: TGTGCCAGCAGTCTCAATGGAAAGCATTCACAGCCCCAGCATTTT. It is translated as CASSLNGKHSQPQHF.

This chain connects TRBV7-8 to TRBJ1-1; D is possibly TRBD1 (5 bases). Germline-derived CDR1 and CDR2 are SGHVS and FQNEAQ. V was cut by 10 bases and J by 0 bases, with 18 bases left in between. This CDR3 is 15 amino acids long. CDR3 region: CATGTARSMNTEAFF. Here the CDR3 DNA reads TGTGCCACCGGGACGGCTAGATCGATGAACACTGAAGCTTTCTTT. Full variable domain (outside the CDR3, taken from reference TRBV7-8 and TRBJ1-1): GAGVSQSPRYKVAKRGQDVALRCDPISGHVSLFWYQQALGQGPEFLTYFQNEAQLDKSGLPSDRFFAERPEGSVSTLKIQRTQQEDSAVYLCATGTARSMNTEAFFGQGTRLTVV.

This chain links TRBV7-8 with TRBJ1-1; unclear D gene. There are 15 residues in the CDR3. Trimming shortened V by 1 base and J by 1 base, and 10 bases separated the two germline ends. Germline V gene data show CDR1 as SGHVS and CDR2 as FQNEAQ. The CDR3 loop reads CASSLVVTENTEAFF. Written as DNA, the CDR3 is TGTGCCAGCAGCTTAGTTGTGACGGAGAACACTGAAGCTTTCTTT.

The CDR3 DNA reads as TGTGCCAGCAGTTTCCAACGGGAGTTGGGGACTGAAGCTTTCTTT. It encodes CASSFQRELGTEAFF. The rearrangement joins TRBV27 to TRBJ1-1, with D unclear. Trimming left V 3 bases short and J 5 bases short, with 16 bases between. The germline CDR1 and CDR2 sequences are MNHEY and SMNVEV (reference sequence). This CDR3 region has 15 residues.

As DNA, the CDR3 is TGTGCCAGCAGCTTACGTTCGACAGGTGGCTCTGGGGCCAACGTCCTGACTTTC. This gives the protein CASSLRSTGGSGANVLTF. The chain couples TRBV7-6 to TRBJ2-6, with a weak D call TRBD1 (6 bases). This CDR3 is built from 18 residues. Germline loops: CDR1 SGHVS, CDR2 FNYEAQ. The V end was cut by 2 bases, the J end by 0 bases, with 14 bases between.

The rearrangement uses TRBV5-4 and TRBJ2-3; TRBD2 matches at 8 bases. V lost 4 bases, J lost 4 bases, and 8 bases stayed unmatched. The CDR3 contains 15 residues. Germline assignment: CDR1 SGHNT and CDR2 YYREEE (reference sequence). CDR3 amino acids: CASSPTPGLADTQYF. CDR3 DNA: TGTGCCAGCAGCCCGACCCCGGGACTAGCAGATACGCAGTATTTT.

The rearrangement uses TRBV4-3 and TRBJ2-7; D is possibly TRBD2 (6 bases). The germline V gene has CDR1 LGHNA and CDR2 YSLEER. This CDR3 contains 15 residues. Trimming left V 0 bases short and J 4 bases short, with 13 bases between. CDR3 DNA: TGCGCCAGCAGCCAAGATAGTAGCGGAGGGTACGAGCAGTACTTC. Its protein is CASSQDSSGGYEQYF.

The chain combines TRBV28 with TRBJ2-5; 8 bases map to TRBD2. The length of the CDR3 is 18 residues. J lost 4 bases, V lost 2 bases, and 15 bases had no gene match. CDR1 is MDHEN and CDR2 is SYDVKM in the germline V gene. The CDR3: CASSLEEGRAGGRETQYF. CDR3 DNA sequence: TGTGCCAGCAGTTTAGAGGAGGGCCGGGCGGGAGGAAGAGAGACCCAGTACTTC.

The gene calls are TRBV7-2 and TRBJ1-1, with a weak D call TRBD1 (5 bases). V dropped 1 base and J dropped 1 base, with 10 bases sitting between them. Germline V gene data show CDR1 as SGHTA and CDR2 as FQGNSA. The CDR3 is 15 residues long. CDR3 DNA: TGTGCCAGCAGCTTAGAGGCAGGGCGGAACACTGAAGCTTTCTTT. It encodes CASSLEAGRNTEAFF.

The J gene is TRBJ1-1, the V gene TRBV5-1; TRBD1 aligns across 8 bases. Germline-derived CDR1 and CDR2 are SGHRS and YFSETQ. The CDR3 runs to 15 residues. V lost 4 bases and J lost 0; bases outside the gene matches: 5. CDR3 DNA sequence: TGCGCCAGCAGCAGTACGGACAGGGTGAACACTGAAGCTTTCTTT. Translating it yields CASSSTDRVNTEAFF. The complete variable domain, with remaining parts taken from reference TRBV5-1 and TRBJ1-1, reads KAGVTQTPRYLIKTRGQQVTLSCSPISGHRSVSWYQQTPGQGLQFLFEYFSETQRNKGNFPGRFSGRQFSNSRSEMNVSTLELGDSALYLCASSSTDRVNTEAFFGQGTRLTVV.

This sequence joins TRBV14 and TRBJ2-2, with D unclear. The CDR3 runs 14 residues. Germline V gene sequence: CDR1 SGHDN, CDR2 FVKESK. Trimming shortened V by 4 bases and J by 3 bases, and 9 bases separated the two germline ends. The CDR3 DNA sequence: TGTGCCAGCAGCCGTTCAACTTACACCGGGGAGCTGTTTTTT. It specifies CASSRSTYTGELFF.

In nucleotides, the CDR3 is TGTGCCAGCTCAAATGACAGGAATAATGAAAAACTGTTTTTT. Translating it yields CASSNDRNNEKLFF. J is TRBJ1-4 and V is TRBV18; D might be TRBD1 (6 bases). Germline V gives CDR1 KGHSH, CDR2 LQKENI. Trimming took off 5 bases at V and 4 bases at J, with 11 bases between the two ends. CDR3 length equals 14 residues.

DNA of the CDR3: TGTGCCAGTAGTATATCACGCAATGAGCAGTTCTTC. Its protein product is CASSISRNEQFF. The V and J genes are TRBV19 and TRBJ2-1; unclear D gene. V was pared by 2 bases and J by 6 bases, with 5 bases between. Germline V gene sequence: CDR1 LNHDA, CDR2 SQIVND (reference sequence). The CDR3 has 12 amino acids.

As regards this clone: The same CDR3 is also encoded by other DNA sequences in this sample. The rearrangement links TRBV7-3 to TRBJ1-2; unclear D gene. V was clipped by 1 base and J by 5 bases, with 14 bases between them. The V gene's germline CDR1 is SGHTA and CDR2 FQGTGA. This CDR3 is 15 amino acids long. Written as DNA, the CDR3 is TGTGCCAGCAGCTTAAAAGCTGGCCCAACATATGGCTACACCTTC. Translation: CASSLKAGPTYGYTF. Using reference TRBV7-3 and TRBJ1-2 for the parts outside the CDR3, the full variable domain is GAGVSQTPSNKVTEKGKYVELRCDPISGHTALYWYRQSLGQGPEFLIYFQGTGAADDSGLPNDRFFAVRPEGSVSTLKIQRTERGDSAVYLCASSLKAGPTYGYTFGSGTRLTVV.

The chain has TRBV6-1 and TRBJ2-5, with a weak D call TRBD1 (6 bases). Germline lookup yields CDR1 MNHNS and CDR2 SASEGT. V was pared by 6 bases and J by 4 bases, with 9 bases between. The CDR3 totals 12 residues. This chain's CDR3 is CASRDSSETQYF. CDR3 sequence (DNA): TGTGCCAGCAGGGACAGTTCAGAGACCCAGTACTTC.

The chain uses TRBV11-2 and TRBJ2-3; D might be TRBD1 (6 bases). CDR3 length: 14 residues. V lost 5 bases, J lost 4 bases, and 13 bases lay in between. CDR1 and CDR2 (germline): SGHAT, FQNNGV. The chain's CDR3 is CASSLQGLADTQYF. CDR3 DNA: TGTGCCAGCAGCCTACAGGGATTAGCAGATACGCAGTATTTT.

Worth noting for this clone: A read error may produce the germline difference seen at one junction end. This chain joins TRBV7-7 and TRBJ2-2, with 9 bases aligning to TRBD2. Germline values: CDR1 SSHAT, CDR2 FNYEAQ (reference sequence). The CDR3 is 16 amino acids. CDR3 nucleotide sequence: TGTGCTAGCAGCTGGAAAGCGGGAGGGAACACCGGGGAGCTGTTTTTT. This sequence encodes CASSWKAGGNTGELFF.